These 29 T cell receptor beta chains were all obtained from the same sample, sequenced in a study of blood T cell repertoires in COVID-19. Assay used: immunoSEQ multiplex PCR; TCRdb lists only in-frame clones, some missing. The data hold around 140,000 clones, with about four fifths observed a single time. The sample taken for sequencing was peripheral blood. These receptors were obtained from a woman in her sixties with active or convalescent COVID-19.

V and J are TRBV27 and TRBJ2-7, with 8 positions matching TRBD2. Per the germline V gene, CDR1 is MNHEY and CDR2 is SMNVEV (reference sequence). V lost 8 bases and J lost 2; bases outside the gene matches: 5. There are 13 residues in the CDR3. The DNA for the CDR3 is TGTGCCAGCGCACACGGGAGGGCCTACGAGCAGTACTTC. Its translation is CASAHGRAYEQYF.

This clone turned up a few times. This chain uses TRBV19 with TRBJ1-4, with a tentative D call TRBD1 (6 bases). Trimming left V 9 bases short and J 7 bases short, with 21 bases between. The CDR3 runs to 15 residues. Germline assignment: CDR1 LNHDA and CDR2 SQIVND (reference sequence). The DNA for the CDR3 is TGTGCCAGCACATTAGGGGGAAGTGCAAGTGAAAAACTGTTTTTT. Amino acids: CASTLGGSASEKLFF. Variable domain in full (rest from reference TRBV19 and TRBJ1-4): DGGITQSPKYLFRKEGQNVTLSCEQNLNHDAMYWYRQDPGQGLRLIYYSQIVNDFQKGDIAEGYSVSREKKESFPLTVTSAQKNPTAFYLCASTLGGSASEKLFFGSGTQLSVL.

The chain combines TRBV10-1 with TRBJ1-6; D perhaps matches TRBD1 (5 bases). CDR1 and CDR2 (germline): WNHNN, SYGVQD (reference sequence). CDR3 length: 14 amino acids. V was trimmed by 2 bases and J by 7 bases, leaving 9 bases between them. The CDR3 DNA sequence: TGCGCCAGCAGTGAGGGGGCAGGGAATTCACCCCTCCACTTT. It specifies CASSEGAGNSPLHF.

The V gene is TRBV19, the J gene TRBJ2-1, with TRBD2 identical over 14 bases. This CDR3 is 17 amino acids long. Germline V CDR1 and CDR2: LNHDA, SQIVND (reference sequence). Germline trimming cut 3 bases from V and 9 bases from J; bases unmatched to any gene: 10. The CDR3 region is CASSIQGGGLAGVEQFF. The DNA for the CDR3 is TGTGCCAGTAGTATTCAAGGGGGGGGACTAGCGGGAGTTGAGCAGTTCTTC.

The J gene is TRBJ1-4, the V gene TRBV7-2; perhaps TRBD1 as D (5 bases). The CDR3 spans 16 residues. CDR1 SGHTA and CDR2 FQGNSA come from the germline V gene. Deletions cut 1 base from V and 5 bases from J, with 14 bases between. The CDR3 loop reads CASSLVGGWGNEKLFF. The CDR3 DNA is TGTGCCAGCAGCTTAGTTGGGGGGTGGGGCAATGAAAAACTGTTTTTT.

This rearrangement joins TRBV7-2 to TRBJ2-5; TRBD1 is a possible D gene (5 bases). CDR1 SGHTA and CDR2 FQGNSA come from the germline V gene. CDR3 size: 16 residues. The V gene lost 0 bases and the J gene lost 5 bases, with 16 bases spanning the gap. In DNA form, the CDR3 reads TGTGCCAGCAGCTTAGCTGCAGGGATATTCCGGGAGACCCAGTACTTC. Protein product: CASSLAAGIFRETQYF.

This sequence joins TRBV7-9 and TRBJ1-5, with a tentative D call TRBD1 (5 bases). CDR1 and CDR2 (germline): SEHNR, FQNEAQ (reference sequence). The CDR3 spans 14 residues. V was trimmed by 1 base and J by 3 bases, leaving 7 bases between them. Written as DNA, the CDR3 is TGTGCCAGCAGCTTAGGCAGGGCCAATCAGCCCCAGCATTTT. Residues: CASSLGRANQPQHF.

The CDR3 protein is CASSPKGGGELFF. In DNA, the CDR3 is TGTGCCAGCAGTCCAAAGGGAGGCGGGGAGCTGTTTTTT. The J gene is TRBJ2-2, the V gene TRBV7-3, with a tentative D call TRBD2 (6 bases). The CDR3 has 13 residues. Between the trimmed V and J ends, which lost 6 bases and 7 bases, there was a span of 12 bases. From germline, CDR1 is SGHTA and CDR2 FQGTGA.

The chain uses TRBV7-3 and TRBJ2-1, with D possibly matching TRBD2 (7 bases). Trimming removed 5 bases from V and 8 bases from J, with 22 bases in between. The CDR3 runs 16 residues. CDR1 and CDR2 (germline): SGHTA, FQGTGA. The CDR3 region is CASSPRGRGAGDEQFF. CDR3 in DNA: TGTGCCAGCAGCCCCCGGGGACGGGGGGCGGGCGATGAGCAGTTCTTC. The complete variable domain, with remaining parts taken from reference TRBV7-3 and TRBJ2-1, reads GAGVSQTPSNKVTEKGKYVELRCDPISGHTALYWYRQSLGQGPEFLIYFQGTGAADDSGLPNDRFFAVRPEGSVSTLKIQRTERGDSAVYLCASSPRGRGAGDEQFFGPGTRLTVL.

The chain joins TRBV4-2 to TRBJ1-5; D may be TRBD1 (6 bases). Germline CDR1 and CDR2: LGHNA and YNFKEQ. Trimming stripped 1 base from V and 2 bases from J, with 18 bases between. The length of the CDR3 is 18 residues. In DNA, the CDR3 is TGTGCCAGCAGCCAAGTATTTCGGGGGGCTAGGGGCAATCAGCCCCAGCATTTT. This translates into CASSQVFRGARGNQPQHF.

V is TRBV6-5 and J is TRBJ1-2; D gene uncertain. Per the germline V gene, CDR1 is MNHEY and CDR2 is SVGAGI. V lost 5 bases, J lost 1 base, and 14 bases lay in between. This CDR3 has 15 residues. CDR3 nucleotide sequence: TGTGCCAGCAGTCTAAATCACGGGATTAACTATGGCTACACCTTC. Translated: CASSLNHGINYGYTF.

This chain connects TRBV7-2 to TRBJ2-1; tentative D call: TRBD2 (5 bases). Trimming took off 4 bases at V and 0 bases at J, with 10 bases between the two ends. CDR1 and CDR2 from the germline V gene are SGHTA and FQGNSA. The CDR3 is 15 residues long. CDR3 DNA: TGTGCCAGCAGCTATCAGCGGAGCTCCTACAATGAGCAGTTCTTC. This translates into CASSYQRSSYNEQFF.

In its sample, this clone was seen a few times. The chain couples TRBV30 to TRBJ1-2; TRBD1 aligns across 7 bases. The CDR3 consists of 14 residues. Germline CDR1 GTSNPN, CDR2 SVGIG (reference sequence). V shed 2 bases, J shed 2 bases, and the junction held 5 bases outside the gene matches. The CDR3 here is CAWSIRQGNYGYTF. CDR3 DNA sequence: TGTGCCTGGAGTATTCGACAGGGAAACTATGGCTACACCTTC.

This clone has just a few counts. CDR3 sequence: CASSARGDTQYF. Here the CDR3 DNA reads TGTGCCAGCAGCGCCCGGGGAGATACGCAGTATTTT. The chain couples TRBV9 to TRBJ2-3; the D gene is possibly TRBD2 (5 bases). The CDR3 has 12 amino acids. Trimming took off 3 bases at V and 5 bases at J, with 7 bases between the two ends. Germline-derived CDR1 and CDR2 are SGDLS and YYNGEE. The complete variable domain, with remaining parts taken from reference TRBV9 and TRBJ2-3, reads DSGVTQTPKHLITATGQRVTLRCSPRSGDLSVYWYQQSLDQGLQFLIQYYNGEERAKGNILERFSAQQFPDLHSELNLSSLELGDSALYFCASSARGDTQYFGPGTRLTVL.

There are a few counts of this clone. The rearrangement links TRBV6-5 to TRBJ2-1; the D is unclear. CDR1 and CDR2 (germline): MNHEY, SVGAGI. V lost 6 bases, J lost 8 bases, and 17 bases lay in between. CDR3 length: 14 amino acids. CDR3 DNA sequence: TGTGCCAGCAGCTGGGCAGGATTTGGCGATGAGCAGTTCTTC. Encoded protein: CASSWAGFGDEQFF.

This chain links TRBV5-1 with TRBJ2-2; D gene uncertain. The CDR3 loop spans 17 amino acids. Germline V gene data show CDR1 as SGHRS and CDR2 as YFSETQ. V was clipped by 4 bases and J by 3 bases, with 19 bases between them. This chain's CDR3 is CASSQMPGVSYTGELFF. The DNA for the CDR3 is TGCGCCAGCAGCCAAATGCCCGGTGTCTCCTACACCGGGGAGCTGTTTTTT. Full variable domain (outside the CDR3, taken from reference TRBV5-1 and TRBJ2-2): KAGVTQTPRYLIKTRGQQVTLSCSPISGHRSVSWYQQTPGQGLQFLFEYFSETQRNKGNFPGRFSGRQFSNSRSEMNVSTLELGDSALYLCASSQMPGVSYTGELFFGEGSRLTVL.

This chain joins TRBV23-1 and TRBJ2-5; 8 bases agree with TRBD2. TRBV23-1 is an open reading frame whose function is uncertain. The V and J ends lost 0 bases and 1 base, in that order; junction bases with no gene match: 13. The CDR3 runs to 19 residues. This chain's CDR3 is CASSQSGAFSGAPQETQYF. CDR3 in DNA: TGCGCCAGCAGTCAATCCGGGGCGTTTAGCGGGGCCCCCCAAGAGACCCAGTACTTC.

The genes are TRBV4-1 and TRBJ1-2; D is possibly TRBD1 (6 bases). V lost 1 base and J 3 bases, leaving 9 bases between the germline ends. CDR3 length: 14 residues. Germline-derived CDR1 and CDR2 are MGHRA and YSYEKL. The DNA of the CDR3 is TGCGCCAGCAGCCAAGTCTGGACAGACTATGGCTACACCTTC. It translates to CASSQVWTDYGYTF.

The chain carries TRBV27 and TRBJ2-3; D might be TRBD2 (5 bases). Germline-derived CDR1 and CDR2 are MNHEY and SMNVEV (reference sequence). The CDR3 loop spans 15 amino acids. The V end was cut by 3 bases, the J end by 4 bases, with 14 bases between. The CDR3 DNA follows: TGTGCCAGCAGTTTCACCGCGGACTTGCCAGATACGCAGTATTTT. This encodes CASSFTADLPDTQYF.

The rearrangement uses TRBV5-1 and TRBJ1-1, with TRBD1 matching over 8 bases. This CDR3 has 14 amino acids. Trimming cost V 4 bases and J 1 base; bases outside gene matches: 3. CDR1 is SGHRS and CDR2 is YFSETQ in the germline V gene. In nucleotides, the CDR3 is TGCGCCAGCAGCCCGGACAGGGAGAACACTGAAGCTTTCTTT. This gives the protein CASSPDRENTEAFF.

The chain combines TRBV30 with TRBJ1-1; D may be TRBD1 (5 bases). V lost 4 bases and J 1 base, leaving 13 bases between the germline ends. The CDR3 is made up of 14 amino acids. Germline CDR1 is GTSNPN and CDR2 is SVGIG (reference sequence). The CDR3: CAWIAGRWNTEAFF. CDR3 in DNA: TGTGCCTGGATTGCGGGGCGTTGGAACACTGAAGCTTTCTTT.

The chain has TRBV3-1 (or the pseudogene TRBV3-2) and TRBJ2-3; 14 positions agree with TRBD2. The germline V gene encodes CDR1 LGHDT and CDR2 YNNKEL (reference sequence). The CDR3 is made up of 17 amino acids. The ends lost 7 bases at V and 3 bases at J; junction bases unmatched: 9. The CDR3 DNA follows: TGTGCCAGCACCGGGACTAGCGGGAGCGGGGGGACAGATACGCAGTATTTT. Amino acids: CASTGTSGSGGTDTQYF.

V is TRBV11-2 and J is TRBJ1-4; D call uncertain. V was shortened by 5 bases and J by 9 bases, with 16 bases between the two germline ends. This CDR3 comprises 14 residues. Germline CDR1 SGHAT, CDR2 FQNNGV. As DNA, the CDR3 is TGTGCCAGCAGCCCCATCGGGGTGTCCCAAAAACTGTTTTTT. It codes for CASSPIGVSQKLFF.

The chain employs TRBV11-2 and TRBJ2-7; TRBD1 might be the D (5 bases). CDR3 length equals 18 residues. V gave up 3 bases and J gave up 3 bases, with 24 bases separating them. Germline loops: CDR1 SGHAT, CDR2 FQNNGV. This CDR3 is CASSLGPPGLLSFYEQYV. As DNA, the CDR3 is TGTGCCAGCAGCTTGGGGCCCCCAGGTCTTCTTTCTTTCTACGAGCAGTACGTC.

This clone was recorded a few times. The rearrangement uses TRBV2 and TRBJ2-7; the match to TRBD1 covers 9 bases. Per the germline V gene, CDR1 is SNHLY and CDR2 is FYNNEI. This CDR3 has 16 amino acids. Losses at the gene ends were 6 bases for V and 2 bases for J; bases not matched to a gene: 11. CDR3 residues: CASREYPGQGPYEQYV. CDR3 nucleotide sequence: TGTGCCAGCAGAGAGTATCCGGGACAGGGACCCTACGAGCAGTACGTC.

This clone was detected only a few times. The chain is built from TRBV30 and TRBJ1-1; tentative D call: TRBD1 (5 bases). The V gene lost 5 bases and the J gene lost 6 bases, with 13 bases spanning the gap. Germline values: CDR1 GTSNPN, CDR2 SVGIG (reference sequence). The CDR3 is 12 amino acids. CDR3 protein: CAWGTAIAEAFF. The DNA of the CDR3 is TGTGCCTGGGGGACTGCGATCGCTGAAGCTTTCTTT.

The V gene is TRBV9, the J gene TRBJ1-2; possible D gene TRBD1, 5 bases. Germline V gene data show CDR1 as SGDLS and CDR2 as YYNGEE. The CDR3 length is 13 residues. Trimming cost V 0 bases and J 3 bases, with 6 bases left between them. This CDR3 is CASSVGDYYGYTF. DNA of the CDR3: TGTGCCAGCAGCGTAGGGGACTACTATGGCTACACCTTC.

The V gene is TRBV19, the J gene TRBJ1-2, with D unresolved. Between the trimmed V and J ends, which lost 2 bases and 4 bases, there was a span of 11 bases. Germline loops: CDR1 LNHDA, CDR2 SQIVND (reference sequence). CDR3 size: 14 residues. The DNA of the CDR3 is TGTGCCAGTAGTATAAGAGGCAGAACCTATGGCTACACCTTC. Translated, it gives CASSIRGRTYGYTF. Full variable domain (remainder filled in from reference TRBV19 and TRBJ1-2): DGGITQSPKYLFRKEGQNVTLSCEQNLNHDAMYWYRQDPGQGLRLIYYSQIVNDFQKGDIAEGYSVSREKKESFPLTVTSAQKNPTAFYLCASSIRGRTYGYTFGSGTRLTVV.

The chain employs TRBV21-1 and TRBJ2-7; TRBD2 reflects the table's D call only, with no check against the DNA. TRBV21-1 is a pseudogene locus. This CDR3 contains 15 residues. This CDR3 reads CASSADGTRPSEQYF. For the CDR3, the DNA is TGTGCCAGCAGCGCCGATGGGACTAGGCCTTCCGAGCAGTACTTC.